These 14 T cell receptor beta chains share one sample of origin, sequenced in a study of beta chain features in type 1 diabetes. Study-level points and caveats: Moderately but significantly shorter TCRB CDR3s were found in Type 1 diabetes patients in all four CD4+ subsets.

The antigens these receptors bind are not known. Investigators reverse transcribed all isolated RNA, so they sequenced expressed TCRB transcripts. Measured with immunoSEQ multiplex PCR; TCRdb has only the in-frame clones, and not every one. The repertoire consists of hundreds of thousands of clones, with about 14% occurring once and the leading ten covering roughly 0.04%. Sequencing was carried out using naive CD4+ T cells from blood. The receptor set was obtained from a man aged 18 to 30 with type 1 diabetes.

V is TRBV9 and J is TRBJ2-7; maybe TRBD1 (7 bases). This CDR3 is 15 amino acids long. Germline CDR1 is SGDLS and CDR2 is YYNGEE. V gave up 4 bases and J gave up 6 bases, with 20 bases separating them. The CDR3 is CASSLRDSPGGEQYF. The CDR3 coding sequence is TGTGCCAGCAGCCTCCGGGACAGTCCCGGGGGCGAGCAGTACTTC.

In this sample, this clone turned up a few times. The chain is built from TRBV30 and TRBJ2-5, with TRBD1 as a possible D gene (5 bases). Germline V gene data show CDR1 as GTSNPN and CDR2 as SVGIG (reference sequence). The CDR3 loop spans 14 amino acids. The germline V and J ends were trimmed by 2 bases and 4 bases, with 14 bases remaining between them. In DNA, the CDR3 is TGTGCCTGGAGTCCGGCAGGGTATGGAGAGACCCAGTACTTC. It codes for CAWSPAGYGETQYF. The whole variable domain, filled in from reference TRBV30 and TRBJ2-5, reads SQTIHQWPATLVQPVGSPLSLECTVEGTSNPNLYWYRQAAGRGLQLLFYSVGIGQISSEVPQNLSASRPQDRQFILSSKKLLLSDSGFYLCAWSPAGYGETQYFGPGTRLLVL.

The chain links TRBV30 to TRBJ1-5; no clear D. Germline lookup yields CDR1 GTSNPN and CDR2 SVGIG (reference sequence). The CDR3 sequence is 13 residues long. Trimming removed 2 bases at V and 4 bases at J, with 9 bases between. The CDR3 bases are TGTGCCTGGAGTCCAGACACTAATCAGCCCCAGCATTTT. Translating gives CAWSPDTNQPQHF. Variable domain in full (rest from reference TRBV30 and TRBJ1-5): SQTIHQWPATLVQPVGSPLSLECTVEGTSNPNLYWYRQAAGRGLQLLFYSVGIGQISSEVPQNLSASRPQDRQFILSSKKLLLSDSGFYLCAWSPDTNQPQHFGDGTRLSIL.

V usage is TRBV11-1 and J usage is TRBJ2-7; TRBD2 matches 10 bases. Germline assignment: CDR1 SGHAT and CDR2 FQDESV (reference sequence). CDR3 length equals 15 residues. Trimming took 4 bases from V and 0 from J; bases not matched to a gene: 3. The CDR3 DNA reads TGTGCCAGCAGCTGGACTAGCGGCAACTCCTACGAGCAGTACTTC. Protein product: CASSWTSGNSYEQYF.

The chain carries TRBV11-2 and TRBJ2-5; D possibly corresponds to TRBD1 (5 bases). Germline V gene sequence: CDR1 SGHAT, CDR2 FQNNGV. The CDR3 totals 16 residues. Trimming cost V 4 bases and J 5 bases, with 20 bases left between them. CDR3 in DNA: TGTGCCAGCAGCTCAGGGTTACTCGGAAGCCTGGAGACCCAGTACTTC. Its protein product is CASSSGLLGSLETQYF.

The chain couples TRBV2 to TRBJ1-2; D is unclear. The V gene lost 11 bases and the J gene lost 0 bases, with 10 bases spanning the gap. This CDR3 contains 12 residues. Per germline, CDR1 SNHLY and CDR2 FYNNEI. CDR3 in amino acids: CAGALANYGYTF. The CDR3, as DNA: TGTGCCGGTGCTCTAGCTAACTATGGCTACACCTTC. Together with reference TRBV2 and TRBJ1-2, the CDR3 gives the full variable domain: EPEVTQTPSHQVTQMGQEVILRCVPISNHLYFYWYRQILGQKVEFLVSFYNNEISEKSEIFDDQFSVERPDGSNFTLKIRSTKLEDSAMYFCAGALANYGYTFGSGTRLTVV.

The chain joins TRBV5-1 to TRBJ2-2; possibly TRBD1 or TRBD2 for D (6 bases each). The germline V gene encodes CDR1 SGHRS and CDR2 YFSETQ. The CDR3 covers 16 residues. Trimming left V 0 bases short and J 1 base short, with 10 bases between. The CDR3 loop is CASSLAGGQNTGELFF. CDR3 DNA sequence: TGCGCCAGCAGCTTGGCCGGGGGACAGAACACCGGGGAGCTGTTTTTT.

This clone was observed a handful of times. The chain couples TRBV5-4 to TRBJ2-1, with D unclear. Germline loops: CDR1 SGHNT, CDR2 YYREEE (reference sequence). V dropped 5 bases and J dropped 6 bases, with 12 bases sitting between them. This CDR3 is 13 amino acids long. For the CDR3, the DNA is TGTGCCAGCAGTTCTGACTTGACCAATGAGCAGTTCTTC. It yields the protein CASSSDLTNEQFF.

This clone was counted a few times. The same CDR3 can be traced to other DNA sequences in this sample. The chain combines TRBV7-2 with TRBJ2-7; D unclear. The CDR3 extends over 12 amino acids. Germline V gives CDR1 SGHTA, CDR2 FQGNSA. V was clipped by 5 bases and J by 0 bases, with 5 bases between them. The CDR3 sequence is CASSPGSYEQYF. The CDR3 DNA reads as TGTGCCAGCAGCCCAGGCTCCTACGAGCAGTACTTC.

V gene TRBV2 combines with J gene TRBJ1-2, with D possibly being TRBD1 (6 bases). This CDR3 is 13 amino acids long. V shed 7 bases and J shed 6 bases, with 15 bases lying between them. Germline lookup yields CDR1 SNHLY and CDR2 FYNNEI. The CDR3 protein is CASIVRGGNGYTF. DNA of the CDR3: TGTGCCAGCATTGTCAGGGGTGGGAATGGCTACACCTTC.

In this sample, this clone turned up a few times. In DNA, the CDR3 is TGTGCCTGGGGGGGGTCCGGGAAGACCCAGTACTTC. Protein: CAWGGSGKTQYF. This sequence joins TRBV30 and TRBJ2-5, with a tentative D call TRBD2 (6 bases). The CDR3 consists of 12 residues. Germline V gene sequence: CDR1 GTSNPN, CDR2 SVGIG (reference sequence). V was clipped by 5 bases and J by 6 bases, with 13 bases between them.

This clone has only a few counts. This chain links TRBV5-1 with TRBJ2-1; 8 bases match TRBD1. Germline CDR1 is SGHRS and CDR2 is YFSETQ. CDR3 length: 14 residues. V lost 7 bases, J lost 5 bases, and 8 bases stayed unmatched. The CDR3 sequence is CASSTGTGNNEQFF. Here the CDR3 DNA reads TGCGCCAGCTCCACCGGGACAGGAAACAATGAGCAGTTCTTC. The whole variable domain, remainder taken from reference TRBV5-1 and TRBJ2-1, is KAGVTQTPRYLIKTRGQQVTLSCSPISGHRSVSWYQQTPGQGLQFLFEYFSETQRNKGNFPGRFSGRQFSNSRSEMNVSTLELGDSALYLCASSTGTGNNEQFFGPGTRLTVL.

This clone was observed a handful of times. This sequence joins TRBV29-1 and TRBJ2-2; D gene uncertain. Between the trimmed V and J ends, which lost 1 base and 3 bases, there was a span of 9 bases. This CDR3 is 14 amino acids long. Germline V lookup: CDR1 SQVTM, CDR2 ANQGSEA. CDR3 DNA: TGCAGCGTTGAAGTGCGGCAATACACCGGGGAGCTGTTTTTT. Protein sequence: CSVEVRQYTGELFF.

The chain combines TRBV5-1 with TRBJ2-7, with TRBD1 matching over 12 bases. Germline V gene lookup returns CDR1 SGHRS and CDR2 YFSETQ. V lost 4 bases to trimming and J lost 5 bases; unmatched junction nucleotides: 4. The CDR3 contains 14 residues. As DNA, the CDR3 is TGCGCCAGCAGCCCAGGGACAGGGGGCAACGAGCAGTACTTC. It is translated as CASSPGTGGNEQYF.